These 18 T cell receptor beta chains were all obtained from the same sample, sequenced in a study of pediatric ulcerative colitis. The data were produced by immunoSEQ multiplex PCR, yet TCRdb's version contains in-frame clones alone and is incomplete. The table lists 54,000 or so clones, more than 75% of them singletons. The sequenced sample was blood. These TCRs come from a boy aged 10-17 years who was a control in a study of pediatric ulcerative colitis.

This rearrangement joins TRBV7-2 to TRBJ1-2; D not resolved. V shed 5 bases and J shed 4 bases, with 17 bases lying between them. The CDR3 runs to 15 residues. Germline V lookup: CDR1 SGHTA, CDR2 FQGNSA. CDR3 DNA sequence: TGTGCCAGCAGCCACCTGCAAGAGGTGGGCTATGGCTACACCTTC. Translation: CASSHLQEVGYGYTF.

CDR3 region: CASSWLTSGEYNEQFF. The CDR3 bases are TGTGCCAGCAGCTGGTTGACTAGCGGGGAATACAATGAGCAGTTCTTC. The V gene is TRBV11-2, the J gene TRBJ2-1, with TRBD2 identical over 11 bases. The ends lost 4 bases at V and 4 bases at J; junction bases unmatched: 6. Germline lookup yields CDR1 SGHAT and CDR2 FQNNGV. The CDR3 runs to 16 residues.

The chain is built from TRBV7-3 and TRBJ2-2; no definite D call. The V end lost 7 bases, the J end lost 0 bases, and 12 bases lay between the germline ends. This CDR3 is 15 amino acids long. Per the germline V gene, CDR1 is SGHTA and CDR2 is FQGTGA. CDR3 amino acids: CASNPTSANTGELFF. Here the CDR3 DNA reads TGTGCCAGCAACCCAACTTCGGCGAACACCGGGGAGCTGTTTTTT.

The V and J genes are TRBV4-3 and TRBJ1-3; D ambiguous. V lost 4 bases and J 8 bases, leaving 15 bases between the germline ends. The germline gives CDR1 LGHNA, CDR2 YSLEER. This CDR3 comprises 14 residues. This chain's CDR3 is CASSPDVPPDTIYF. The CDR3 coding sequence is TGCGCCAGCAGCCCTGATGTTCCGCCGGACACCATATATTTT.

The V and J genes are TRBV4-1 and TRBJ2-3, with D possibly TRBD2 on 7 matching bases. Trimming stripped 4 bases from V and 6 bases from J, with 14 bases between. Germline V lookup: CDR1 MGHRA, CDR2 YSYEKL. The CDR3 contains 14 residues. The chain's CDR3 is CASSLWGGPDTQYF. CDR3 bases: TGCGCCAGCAGCCTATGGGGGGGGCCGGATACGCAGTATTTT.

This clone was seen once. This rearrangement joins TRBV28 to TRBJ2-7, with D maybe TRBD1 (5 bases). The length of the CDR3 is 13 residues. Trimming removed 3 bases from V and 2 bases from J, with 8 bases in between. Germline assignment: CDR1 MDHEN and CDR2 SYDVKM. Written as DNA, the CDR3 is TGTGCCAGCAGTTTTCAGGGCACCTACGAGCAGTACTTC. Its protein product is CASSFQGTYEQYF.

This clone turned up a few times. CDR3 in DNA: TGTGCCAGCAGCGTCGGGTATGGCTACACCTTC. The encoded protein is CASSVGYGYTF. This sequence joins TRBV9 and TRBJ1-2, with D unclear. This CDR3 spans 11 amino acids. The germline CDR1 and CDR2 sequences are SGDLS and YYNGEE. Deletions cut 2 bases from V and 5 bases from J, with 4 bases between.

The genes are TRBV27 and TRBJ1-1, with TRBD1 as a possible D gene (5 bases). Germline V gene lookup returns CDR1 MNHEY and CDR2 SMNVEV (reference sequence). The CDR3 has 15 residues. Trimming removed 4 bases at V and 5 bases at J, with 17 bases between. This CDR3 reads CASSWGPYGGTEAFF. Here the CDR3 DNA reads TGTGCCAGCAGTTGGGGACCCTACGGGGGAACTGAAGCTTTCTTT.

The chain has TRBV7-9 and TRBJ2-2, with D possibly TRBD2 on 6 matching bases. Trimming removed 7 bases at V and 3 bases at J, with 21 bases between. CDR1 SEHNR and CDR2 FQNEAQ come from the germline V gene (reference sequence). This CDR3 has 17 amino acids. CDR3: CASNLPPEGTHTGELFF. CDR3 sequence (DNA): TGTGCCAGCAACCTCCCTCCGGAGGGGACTCACACCGGGGAGCTGTTTTTT.

CDR3 protein: CASSLGGSYNEQFF. In DNA, the CDR3 is TGTGCCAGCAGCTTGGGCGGCTCCTACAATGAGCAGTTCTTC. This chain joins TRBV5-8 and TRBJ2-1; the D is unclear. Trimming stripped 0 bases from V and 0 bases from J, with 4 bases between. The length of the CDR3 is 14 residues. Germline loops: CDR1 SGHTS, CDR2 YDEGEE.

Only one count was recorded for this clone. The V call is TRBV6-1, the J call TRBJ1-6; 8 bases are a match to TRBD1. V trimming: 5 bases; J trimming: 10 bases; junction bases outside the gene matches: 10. Looked up from germline, CDR1 is MNHNS and CDR2 is SASEGT. CDR3 length equals 15 residues. The chain's CDR3 is CASSREGTGGSPLHF. In nucleotides, the CDR3 is TGTGCCAGCAGTCGAGAGGGGACAGGCGGATCACCCCTCCACTTT.

The V and J genes are TRBV6-5 and TRBJ1-5; D might be TRBD1 (5 bases). V was cut by 6 bases and J by 5 bases, with 11 bases left in between. The CDR3 runs to 13 residues. Looked up from germline, CDR1 is MNHEY and CDR2 is SVGAGI. The CDR3 DNA is TGTGCCAGCAGAGACGGGGGGGATCAGCCCCAGCATTTT. It specifies CASRDGGDQPQHF.

This clone appeared once. The chain employs TRBV7-2 and TRBJ2-3; 7 nucleotides align to TRBD1. The J segment lost 4 bases and the V segment lost 6 bases, leaving 13 bases of the junction unmatched. Germline assignment: CDR1 SGHTA and CDR2 FQGNSA. The CDR3 spans 16 residues. CDR3 loop: CASSINSRGQADTQYF. CDR3 coding DNA: TGTGCCAGCAGTATCAATAGTAGGGGGCAGGCAGATACGCAGTATTTT.

This clone was counted between two and nine times. The genes are TRBV28 and TRBJ1-2, with TRBD1 identical over 9 bases. CDR1 is MDHEN and CDR2 is SYDVKM in the germline V gene. V lost 5 bases and J lost 8; bases outside the gene matches: 3. The CDR3 runs to 12 residues. DNA for the CDR3: TGTGCCAGCAGTGGGACAGGGTCAGGCTACACCTTC. As protein: CASSGTGSGYTF.

This rearrangement joins TRBV11-2 to TRBJ2-7, with a tentative D call TRBD2 (5 bases). CDR3 length: 14 residues. Germline V gene data show CDR1 as SGHAT and CDR2 as FQNNGV. V lost 3 bases, J lost 0 bases, and 9 bases lay in between. The CDR3 DNA sequence: TGTGCCAGCAGCTTGGCGGGTAGCTCCTACGAGCAGTACTTC. Translation: CASSLAGSSYEQYF.

The V and J genes are TRBV6-5 and TRBJ2-2; 8 bases are a match to TRBD2. The CDR3 is 14 residues long. Per germline, CDR1 MNHEY and CDR2 SVGAGI. Trimming cost V 6 bases and J 6 bases; bases outside gene matches: 6. The CDR3 region is CASSIKAGAGELFF. In DNA form, the CDR3 reads TGTGCCAGCAGCATAAAAGCGGGGGCCGGGGAGCTGTTTTTT.

The chain links TRBV4-2 to TRBJ2-3; D uncertain. The V gene's germline CDR1 is LGHNA and CDR2 YNFKEQ. V lost 0 bases, J lost 4 bases, and 8 bases lay in between. The CDR3 is made up of 14 amino acids. CDR3 sequence reads: CASSQEQLPDTQYF. The CDR3 DNA reads TGTGCCAGCAGCCAAGAGCAACTTCCAGATACGCAGTATTTT.

The rearrangement links TRBV28 to TRBJ2-7; 12 bases map to TRBD1. The CDR3 consists of 15 residues. Germline V lookup: CDR1 MDHEN, CDR2 SYDVKM. The V segment lost 2 bases and the J segment 4 bases; nucleotides outside the gene matches: 3. CDR3 in DNA: TGTGCCAGCAGTTTAACGGGACAGGGGGCGTACGAGCAGTACTTC. Its translation: CASSLTGQGAYEQYF.